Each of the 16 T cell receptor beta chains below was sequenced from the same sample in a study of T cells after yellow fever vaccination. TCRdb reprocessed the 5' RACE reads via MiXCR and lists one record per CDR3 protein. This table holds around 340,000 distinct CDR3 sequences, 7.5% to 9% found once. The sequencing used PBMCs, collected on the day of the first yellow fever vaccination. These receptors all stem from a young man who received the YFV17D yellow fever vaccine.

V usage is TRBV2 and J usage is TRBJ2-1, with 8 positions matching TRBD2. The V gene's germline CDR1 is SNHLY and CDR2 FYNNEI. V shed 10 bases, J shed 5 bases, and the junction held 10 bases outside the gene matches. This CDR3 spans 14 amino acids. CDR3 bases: TGTGCCAAAATGCCCAGCGGGGGAAACAATGAGCAGTTCTTC. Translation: CAKMPSGGNNEQFF.

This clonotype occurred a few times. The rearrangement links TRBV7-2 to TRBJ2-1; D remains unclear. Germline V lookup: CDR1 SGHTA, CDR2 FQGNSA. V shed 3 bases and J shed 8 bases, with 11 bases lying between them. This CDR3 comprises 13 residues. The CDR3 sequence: CASSFSSRDEQFF. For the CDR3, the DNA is TGTGCCAGCAGCTTCTCCAGTCGGGATGAGCAGTTCTTC.

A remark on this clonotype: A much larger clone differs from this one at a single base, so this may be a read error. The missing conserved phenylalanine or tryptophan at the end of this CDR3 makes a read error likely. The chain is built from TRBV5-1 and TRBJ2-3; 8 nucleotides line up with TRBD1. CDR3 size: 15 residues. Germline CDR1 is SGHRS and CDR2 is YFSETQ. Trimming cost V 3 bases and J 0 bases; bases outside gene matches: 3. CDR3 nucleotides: TGCGCCAGCAGCTATGGACAGGGCAGCACAGATACGCAGTATATT. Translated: CASSYGQGSTDTQYI.

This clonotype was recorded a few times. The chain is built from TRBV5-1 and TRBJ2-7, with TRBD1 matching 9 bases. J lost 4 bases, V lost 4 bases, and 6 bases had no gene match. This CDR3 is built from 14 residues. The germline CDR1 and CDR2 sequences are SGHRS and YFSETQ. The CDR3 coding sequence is TGCGCCAGCAGCGGAGGGACAGGGCGTTACGAGCAGTACTTC. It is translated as CASSGGTGRYEQYF.

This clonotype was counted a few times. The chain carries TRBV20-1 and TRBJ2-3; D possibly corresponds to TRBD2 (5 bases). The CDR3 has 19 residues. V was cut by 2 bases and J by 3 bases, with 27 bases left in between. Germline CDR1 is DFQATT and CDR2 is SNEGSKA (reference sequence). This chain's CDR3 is CSARSLARRAYSVTDTQYF. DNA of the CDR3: TGCAGTGCTAGAAGCCTAGCTCGTAGGGCGTATTCGGTGACAGATACGCAGTATTTT.

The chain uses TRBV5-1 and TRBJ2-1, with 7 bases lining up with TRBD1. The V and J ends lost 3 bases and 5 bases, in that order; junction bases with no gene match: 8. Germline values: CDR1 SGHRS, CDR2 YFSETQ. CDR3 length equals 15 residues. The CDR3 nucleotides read TGCGCCAGCAGCTCCATGACAGGGCAGGACAATGAGCAGTTCTTC. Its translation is CASSSMTGQDNEQFF.

The CDR3 loop is CSVEKGGTEAFF. The CDR3 region has the DNA TGCAGCGTTGAGAAAGGAGGCACTGAAGCTTTCTTT. V is TRBV29-1 and J is TRBJ1-1; D call uncertain. The length of the CDR3 is 12 residues. Trimming removed 3 bases from V and 4 bases from J, with 9 bases in between. Looked up from germline, CDR1 is SQVTM and CDR2 is ANQGSEA.

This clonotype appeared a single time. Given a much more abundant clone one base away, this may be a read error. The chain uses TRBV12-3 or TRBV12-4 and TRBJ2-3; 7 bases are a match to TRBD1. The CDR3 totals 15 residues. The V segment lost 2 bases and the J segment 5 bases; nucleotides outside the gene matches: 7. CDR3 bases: TGTGCCAGCAGTTTACGGACAGGAAGACAAGATACGCAGTATTTT. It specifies CASSLRTGRQDTQYF.

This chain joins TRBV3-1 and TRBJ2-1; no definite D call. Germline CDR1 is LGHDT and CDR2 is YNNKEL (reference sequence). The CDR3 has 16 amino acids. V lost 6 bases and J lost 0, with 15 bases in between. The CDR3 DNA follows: TGTGCCAGCAGTGTCGGGCGGTACCCCTCCTACAATGAGCAGTTCTTC. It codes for CASSVGRYPSYNEQFF.

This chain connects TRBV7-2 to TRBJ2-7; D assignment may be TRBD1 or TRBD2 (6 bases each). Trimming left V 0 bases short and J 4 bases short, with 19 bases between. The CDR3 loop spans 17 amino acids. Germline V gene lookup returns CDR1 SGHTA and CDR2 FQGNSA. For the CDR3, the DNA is TGTGCCAGCAGCTTAGCGCCACCGGGGGCCTTACTGTACGAGCAGTACGTC. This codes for CASSLAPPGALLYEQYV.

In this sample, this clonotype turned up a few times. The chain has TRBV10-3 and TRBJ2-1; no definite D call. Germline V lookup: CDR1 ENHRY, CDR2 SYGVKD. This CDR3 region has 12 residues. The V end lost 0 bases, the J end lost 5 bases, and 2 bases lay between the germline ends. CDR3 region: CAISESDNEQFF. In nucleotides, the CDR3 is TGTGCCATCAGTGAGTCGGACAATGAGCAGTTCTTC.

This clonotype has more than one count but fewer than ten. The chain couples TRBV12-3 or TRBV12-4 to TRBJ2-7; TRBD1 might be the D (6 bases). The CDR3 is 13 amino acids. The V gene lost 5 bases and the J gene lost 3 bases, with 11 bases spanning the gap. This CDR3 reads CASSTGTIYEQYF. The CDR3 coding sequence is TGTGCCAGCAGTACAGGGACAATCTACGAGCAGTACTTC.

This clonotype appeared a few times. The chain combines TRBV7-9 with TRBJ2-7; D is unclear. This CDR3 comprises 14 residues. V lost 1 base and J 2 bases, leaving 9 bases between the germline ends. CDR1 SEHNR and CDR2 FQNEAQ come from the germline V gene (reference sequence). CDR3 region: CASSLGDTAYEQYV. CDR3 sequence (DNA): TGTGCCAGCAGCTTAGGCGACACCGCCTACGAGCAGTACGTC.

CDR3 loop: CSARRGGGADEQFF. The DNA for the CDR3 is TGCAGTGCCAGGAGGGGCGGGGGGGCCGATGAGCAGTTCTTC. The chain joins TRBV20-1 to TRBJ2-1; TRBD2 aligns across 9 bases. This CDR3 is 14 amino acids long. Unmatched junction bases numbered 11, after V lost 6 bases and J lost 8 bases. Per the germline V gene, CDR1 is DFQATT and CDR2 is SNEGSKA (reference sequence).

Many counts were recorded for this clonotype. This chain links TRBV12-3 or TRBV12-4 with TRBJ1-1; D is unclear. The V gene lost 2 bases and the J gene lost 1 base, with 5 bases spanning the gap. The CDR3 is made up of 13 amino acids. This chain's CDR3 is CASSLSQNTEAFF. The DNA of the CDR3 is TGTGCCAGCAGTTTATCACAGAACACTGAAGCTTTCTTT.

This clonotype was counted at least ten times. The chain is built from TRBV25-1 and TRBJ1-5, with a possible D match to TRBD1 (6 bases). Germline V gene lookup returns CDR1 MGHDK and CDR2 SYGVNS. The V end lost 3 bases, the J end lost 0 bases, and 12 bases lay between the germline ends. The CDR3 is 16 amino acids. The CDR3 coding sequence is TGTGCCAGCAGTGAGGACAGTGAGTATAGCAATCAGCCCCAGCATTTT. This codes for CASSEDSEYSNQPQHF.